These 17 T cell receptor beta chains were all obtained from the same sample, sequenced in a study of regulatory T cells in long-lasting Graves disease. This sample's time point: newly diagnosed GD, antithyroid drugs for less than 3 months. With RNA extracted from PBMCs as input, the TCR library was made. Relying on iRepertoire HTBI primers and Arm-PCR of CDR3 regions, the team built TCR beta libraries. TCRdb ran MiXCR on the multiplex PCR reads and lists one entry per CDR3 protein. The sample has roughly 560,000 distinct CDR3 sequences; 12% are singletons. The same sample was also used in a study of T cells in Graves' hyperthyroidism and ophthalmopathy.

The sample here was peripheral blood mononuclear cells (PBMCs), taken at new diagnosis, from a patient treated with antithyroid drugs. The origin of the receptors is a woman in her thirties with Graves disease.

The table lists this clonotype with many counts. The rearrangement joins TRBV30 to TRBJ1-2; D call uncertain. The CDR3 length is 12 residues. The V gene lost 2 bases and the J gene lost 7 bases, with 11 bases spanning the gap. The germline CDR1 and CDR2 sequences are GTSNPN and SVGIG (reference sequence). The CDR3 is CAWSKGLAGYTF. In nucleotides, the CDR3 is TGTGCCTGGAGTAAAGGACTCGCTGGCTACACCTTC.

This clonotype has ten or more counts. CDR3 DNA: TGTGCCAGCAGCTTCGGCAGGAACACTGAAGCTTTCTTT. It encodes CASSFGRNTEAFF. This chain uses TRBV5-4 with TRBJ1-1; no reliable D call. The V end lost 2 bases, the J end lost 1 base, and 6 bases lay between the germline ends. Germline assignment: CDR1 SGHNT and CDR2 YYREEE (reference sequence). The CDR3 covers 13 residues.

At least ten counts were recorded for this clonotype. V and J are TRBV19 and TRBJ2-3; TRBD2 matches at 10 bases. Germline CDR1 is LNHDA and CDR2 is SQIVND (reference sequence). This CDR3 region has 14 residues. V shed 6 bases and J 7 bases; nucleotides not matched to a gene: 7. The CDR3 is CASSPSGRLNTQYF. In DNA form, the CDR3 reads TGTGCCAGTAGCCCTAGCGGGAGATTGAATACGCAGTATTTT.

This clonotype was seen a handful of times. The CDR3 protein is CASRRGGLNYGYTF. CDR3 sequence (DNA): TGTGCCAGCAGACGCGGGGGTCTTAACTATGGCTACACCTTC. This chain links TRBV6-2 or TRBV6-3 with TRBJ1-2; D may be TRBD1 (5 bases). Germline CDR1 and CDR2: MNHEY and SVGEGT. This CDR3 has 14 amino acids. Trimming cost V 6 bases and J 1 base, with 12 bases left between them.

This sequence joins TRBV28 and TRBJ1-3, with 8 bases identical to TRBD1. Germline-derived CDR1 and CDR2 are MDHEN and SYDVKM. V gave up 6 bases and J gave up 4 bases; unmatched junction bases: 8. The CDR3 is 15 residues long. The CDR3 region is CASRTQGAYGNTIYF. CDR3 DNA sequence: TGTGCCAGCAGGACCCAGGGGGCGTACGGAAACACCATATATTTT.

The table lists this clonotype with many counts. The chain joins TRBV11-2 to TRBJ1-1, with a weak D call TRBD1 (5 bases). Germline loops: CDR1 SGHAT, CDR2 FQNNGV. This CDR3 is 12 amino acids long. V was pared by 3 bases and J by 6 bases, with 8 bases between. As DNA, the CDR3 is TGTGCCAGCAGCTTTGGGGCTTCTGAAGCTTTCTTT. Amino acid sequence: CASSFGASEAFF.

This clonotype was counted ten times or more. The chain uses TRBV25-1 and TRBJ2-5; no firm D call. This CDR3 has 16 amino acids. V gave up 2 bases and J gave up 3 bases, with 16 bases separating them. The germline V gene encodes CDR1 MGHDK and CDR2 SYGVNS. CDR3 in amino acids: CASSENSVVAKETQYF. CDR3 in DNA: TGTGCCAGCAGTGAAAATTCGGTCGTCGCAAAAGAGACCCAGTACTTC.

There are many counts of this clonotype. No DNA is shown, since the ends of the CDR3 on it are uncertain; the CDR3 is the one TCRdb lists. The gene calls are TRBV11-2 and TRBJ2-7; the DNA was not used to check the table's D call, TRBD1. Germline loops: CDR1 SGHAT, CDR2 FQNNGV. The CDR3 length equals 15 residues, ends included. CDR3 residues: CASSFGPGRTYEQYF.

This clonotype was picked up many times. J is TRBJ1-1 and V is TRBV5-1; TRBD1 aligns across 11 bases. CDR3 size: 18 residues. Germline CDR1 reads SGHRS; CDR2 reads YFSETQ. The junction had 7 bases not matched to a gene; V was cut back by 0 bases and J by 0 bases. This CDR3 is CASSLVGQGVGMNTEAFF. The CDR3 bases are TGCGCCAGCAGCTTGGTGGGACAGGGGGTCGGAATGAACACTGAAGCTTTCTTT. The whole variable domain, filled in from reference TRBV5-1 and TRBJ1-1, reads KAGVTQTPRYLIKTRGQQVTLSCSPISGHRSVSWYQQTPGQGLQFLFEYFSETQRNKGNFPGRFSGRQFSNSRSEMNVSTLELGDSALYLCASSLVGQGVGMNTEAFFGQGTRLTVV.

Note on this clonotype: Germline and junction disagree at one end, which may indicate a read error. J is TRBJ2-1 and V is TRBV30; 11 nucleotides line up with TRBD2. Germline V gene sequence: CDR1 GTSNPN, CDR2 SVGIG (reference sequence). The CDR3 spans 16 residues. CDR3 DNA sequence: TGTACCTGGAGCCTTATGGGACTAGCGGACTACAATGAGCAGTTCTTC. Translated: CTWSLMGLADYNEQFF.

This clonotype was seen repeatedly, ten times or more. This may come from a read error, since a much larger clone is one base off. V gene TRBV7-8 combines with J gene TRBJ1-1; TRBD1 matches 9 bases. Germline V gene lookup returns CDR1 SGHVS and CDR2 FQNEAQ. There are 14 residues in the CDR3. J gave up 3 bases and V 4 bases, and 3 bases lay outside the gene matches. The CDR3 here is CASSSGQGDTEAFF. The DNA for the CDR3 is TGTGCCAGCAGCTCGGGACAGGGAGACACTGAAGCTTTCTTT.

The sample holds many counts of this clonotype. The chain uses TRBV27 and TRBJ1-5; 11 nucleotides agree with TRBD1. The J segment lost 4 bases and the V segment lost 5 bases, leaving 10 bases of the junction unmatched. CDR1 and CDR2 from the germline V gene are MNHEY and SMNVEV (reference sequence). This CDR3 comprises 17 residues. The CDR3 reads CASSPGQGASRNQPQHF. The CDR3 DNA follows: TGTGCCAGCAGTCCCGGACAGGGGGCAAGTAGAAATCAGCCCCAGCATTTT.

Remarks on this clonotype: A far bigger clonotype differs at one base, so this is likely a read error. The CDR3 nucleotides are TGTGCCAGCAGTTTATTATCCGACTGGGCTCGGAACACTGAAGCTTTCTTT. This translates into CASSLLSDWARNTEAFF. The J gene is TRBJ2-3, the V gene TRBV27, with D unresolved. The assigned J gene may be wrong: the sequence end matches TRBJ1-1 better. Germline CDR1 reads MNHEY; CDR2 reads SMNVEV (reference sequence). The CDR3 extends over 17 amino acids.

This rearrangement joins TRBV4-3 to TRBJ1-3; the D is unclear. V lost 2 bases to trimming and J lost 0 bases, with 11 bases between them. Germline V gene sequence: CDR1 LGHNA, CDR2 YSLEER. This CDR3 spans 16 amino acids. CDR3 in amino acids: CASSQYKGGSGNTIYF. The CDR3 DNA is TGCGCCAGCAGCCAATACAAGGGAGGCTCTGGAAACACCATATATTTT.

Worth noting for this clonotype: A far larger clone is one base from this, pointing to a likely read error. The rearrangement links TRBV2 to TRBJ2-1; tentative D call: TRBD1 (7 bases). This CDR3 is 14 amino acids long. Germline CDR1 reads SNHLY; CDR2 reads FYNNEI. The V end was cut by 6 bases, the J end by 13 bases, with 22 bases between. CDR3 nucleotide sequence: TGTGCCAGCAGCCCAGCCAGGGGGGAGCAGACCCAGTTCTTC. It yields the protein CASSPARGEQTQFF.

This clonotype was detected ten times or more. The V call is TRBV3-1, the J call TRBJ2-7, with TRBD2 matching 8 bases. Germline V lookup: CDR1 LGHDT, CDR2 YNNKEL (reference sequence). The CDR3 runs 16 residues. V lost 0 bases and J lost 4; bases outside the gene matches: 8. CDR3 bases: TGTGCCAGCAGCCAAGATTTAGGACTAGCCCAGTACGAGCAGTACTTC. It yields the protein CASSQDLGLAQYEQYF.

This clonotype has a count of ten or more. V gene TRBV7-9 combines with J gene TRBJ1-3; TRBD1 is a possible D gene (5 bases). Germline-derived CDR1 and CDR2 are SEHNR and FQNEAQ (reference sequence). The CDR3 is made up of 15 amino acids. Between the trimmed V and J ends, which lost 6 bases and 3 bases, there was a span of 15 bases. The CDR3 reads CASRSTGFGGNTIYF. The CDR3 nucleotides are TGTGCCAGCAGGTCTACAGGTTTTGGTGGAAACACCATATATTTT. Looking up the rest from reference TRBV7-9 and TRBJ1-3 gives the full variable domain: DTGVSQNPRHKITKRGQNVTFRCDPISEHNRLYWYRQTLGQGPEFLTYFQNEAQLEKSRLLSDRFSAERPKGSFSTLEIQRTEQGDSAMYLCASRSTGFGGNTIYFGEGSWLTVV.